This T cell receptor (beta chain) was retrieved from a study of CD8 T cells in Susac syndrome (dated by TCRdb to the late 2010s). The study in broad terms: The study used repertoire sequencing to test whether antigen drove CD8+ T cell activation and differentiation in Susac syndrome.

The full study reports these points: The number of individuals in the TCR sequencing and HLA analysis was recognized as being relatively small.

Peripheral blood CD8+ and CD4+ T cells from healthy donors, Susac syndrome patients and multiple sclerosis patients were profiled by high-throughput TCR beta sequencing. Healthy donors were included as age- and sex-matched controls. Bulk CD8+ and CD4+ T cells were purified magnetically by negative isolation, whereas CD8+ TEMRA cells were enriched by FACS. Blood was drawn into EDTA tubes, processed within 24 hours, and PBMCs were isolated by density gradient centrifugation. PBMCs intended for TCR sequencing were cryopreserved in liquid nitrogen and thawed later in a water bath at 37 degrees C. Purity of sorted or isolated CD4+, CD8+ and CD8+ TEMRA cells was at least 90%. The V end gives up 1 base and the J end 8 bases, leaving 8 bases in the junction not matched to a gene. Based on the germline V gene, the CDR1 and CDR2 sequences are SGHRS and YFSETQ. From its cysteine to its phenylalanine, the CDR3 spans 15 amino acids. The entry retains the CDR3 DNA only, 45 bases that are in frame from base 1.

For this clonotype: This clone's antigen is unknown. The input lacks base qualities; no much larger clone sits a single base away.

RNA was extracted using the RNeasy kit, and roughly 0.5 to 1 microgram was reverse transcribed with random hexamers. TCR beta CDR3 regions were amplified with the immunoSEQ multiplex PCR assay covering 54 Vbeta and 13 Jbeta segments. PCR amplification bias was corrected by using a synthetic template baseline for primer optimization and computational correction. From the authors' description of their analysis: Only productive sequences were kept, with reads annotated to V, D and J genes according to IMGT and analyzed in immunoSEQ Analyzer. Clonality was calculated as one minus the Shannon entropy normalized by log2 of the number of productive unique sequences. For each patient and control, public and private clones were evaluated within the 100 most prevalent clones. Susac-specific clones were defined as absent from healthy and MS cohorts, roughly 1,100 published viral clones and other ImmuneACCESS disease sequences. TCRdb reprocessing: public reads trimmed at Q25 with fastp, clones called with MiXCR, in-frame beta chains kept. CDR3 protein sequences are deduplicated, and each keeps its most common genes and DNA. The V and J calls were determined by TCRdb, not by the authors. Recorded for this sample are fewer than 200,000 distinct CDR3 sequences; over 85% of them occurred a single time. The ten most abundant clones make up approximately 0.098% of the sample.

The sequence derives from a human donor in good health. Specimen: CD4+ T cells from PBMCs. This receptor chain uses TRBV5-1 and TRBJ2-1; 8 central nucleotides agree with TRBD2. The CDR3 protein: CASSLNGRAIDEQFF. The sequenced DNA is TGCGCCAGCAGCTTGAACGGGAGGGCCATAGATGAGCAGTTCTTC.